The TCR beta chain described here comes from a study of beta chain features in type 1 diabetes. Of the isolated RNA, all was reverse transcribed, and so the sequenced material was expressed TCRB transcripts. Sequencing was performed with immunoSEQ multiplex PCR; in TCRdb, only in-frame clones are kept and a portion is missing. The table includes 900,000 or so clones, roughly 15% detected once. Comments on this clone: The antigen is unknown.

Germline CDR1 SGHRS, CDR2 YFSETQ. This CDR3 contains 13 residues. The ends were cut back, 6 bases at V and 0 bases at J, with 8 bases in the middle. Study findings and constraints: Within the patient group, naive, central memory and Treg TCRB repertoires appeared more similar to each other than within healthy donors.

The clonotype originates from a woman younger than 35 in good health. V usage is TRBV5-1 and J usage is TRBJ2-3, with no clear D. The source material was naive CD4+ T cells from blood. The DNA of the CDR3 is TGCGCCAGCACGGCGCCTAGCACAGATACGCAGTATTTT. This codes for CASTAPSTDTQYF.